The 23 T cell receptor beta chains presented below share a single source sample, sequenced in a study of shared clonotypes between healthy human individuals. Profiled with immunoSEQ multiplex PCR; TCRdb holds only in-frame clones, not every one. Of more than 1.2 million clones in the sample, 97% to 99% were seen once. Material for sequencing was naive CD4+ T cells sorted from blood. Subset specified: CD45RA+ positively selected. These receptors were collected from a man between 25 and 39 years old in good health.

This rearrangement joins TRBV5-4 to TRBJ1-4; no clear D gene. The CDR3 covers 15 residues. The germline V and J ends were trimmed by 2 bases and 7 bases, with 15 bases remaining between them. In germline, CDR1 is SGHNT, CDR2 YYREEE (reference sequence). The CDR3 here is CASSLTDGRGEKLFF. CDR3 nucleotides: TGTGCCAGCAGCTTAACGGACGGGCGGGGTGAAAAACTGTTTTTT.

This rearrangement joins TRBV9 to TRBJ2-1, with D perhaps matching TRBD1 or TRBD2 (5 bases each). V was trimmed by 1 base and J by 8 bases, leaving 22 bases between them. CDR1 is SGDLS, CDR2 YYNGEE, per germline. The CDR3 runs to 17 residues. This CDR3 is CASSVSGTTNFVHEQFF. The DNA for the CDR3 is TGTGCCAGCAGCGTATCTGGGACCACAAATTTCGTCCATGAGCAGTTCTTC.

V and J are TRBV10-3 and TRBJ2-5; 8 bases match TRBD1. Trimming cost V 6 bases and J 1 base; bases outside gene matches: 1. The CDR3 is 13 residues long. Germline CDR1 ENHRY, CDR2 SYGVKD. This CDR3 reads CAIRQGAQETQYF. The CDR3 DNA reads as TGTGCCATCAGGCAGGGGGCCCAAGAGACCCAGTACTTC.

The chain has TRBV13 and TRBJ1-5; 7 nucleotides align to TRBD1. CDR1 and CDR2 (germline): PRHDT, FYEKMQ (reference sequence). The CDR3 covers 15 residues. J lost 3 bases, V lost 0 bases, and 2 bases had no gene match. Written as DNA, the CDR3 is TGTGCCAGCAGCTTAGGGGGACAGCCCAATCAGCCCCAGCATTTT. Its protein is CASSLGGQPNQPQHF.

The gene calls are TRBV2 and TRBJ2-7; the match to TRBD1 covers 8 bases. Germline loops: CDR1 SNHLY, CDR2 FYNNEI. J was trimmed by 6 bases and V by 4 bases; bases with no gene match: 2. CDR3 length: 12 residues. CDR3 in DNA: TGTGCCAGCAGTGGGACAGGGCGCGAGCAGTACTTC. Translating gives CASSGTGREQYF.

CDR3 in amino acids: CASSATVGAGKHYEQYF. CDR3 DNA sequence: TGTGCCAGCTCAGCCACCGTCGGAGCGGGAAAACACTACGAGCAGTACTTC. The chain links TRBV18 to TRBJ2-7; 7 positions match TRBD2. The CDR3 is 17 residues long. Per the germline V gene, CDR1 is KGHSH and CDR2 is LQKENI. After removal of 5 bases from V and 3 bases from J, the junction contained 16 bases not matched to a gene.

CDR3 protein: CASSRDAPKEQFF. In DNA form, the CDR3 reads TGTGCCAGCAGCCGGGACGCGCCTAAGGAGCAGTTCTTC. The chain has TRBV2 and TRBJ2-1; either TRBD1 or TRBD2 may supply D (5 bases each). CDR3 length equals 13 residues. The germline CDR1 and CDR2 sequences are SNHLY and FYNNEI. Trimming removed 6 bases from V and 10 bases from J, with 16 bases in between.

The CDR3 DNA sequence: TGTGCCAGCAGCTTAGGTTATCGAGGGGCTGAAGCTTTCTTT. Its translation is CASSLGYRGAEAFF. The chain carries TRBV11-2 and TRBJ1-1, with D maybe TRBD1 (5 bases). With 1 base removed from V and 6 bases from J, the gap between germline ends came to 12 bases. The germline gives CDR1 SGHAT, CDR2 FQNNGV. This CDR3 is built from 14 residues.

V and J are TRBV5-1 and TRBJ2-1; D may be TRBD2 (6 bases). The V gene lost 0 bases and the J gene lost 6 bases, with 13 bases spanning the gap. The CDR3 length is 15 residues. Germline loops: CDR1 SGHRS, CDR2 YFSETQ. The DNA of the CDR3 is TGCGCCAGCAGCTTGGGGATAGCGGCCCCCAATGAGCAGTTCTTC. Its translation is CASSLGIAAPNEQFF. Based on the CDR3 plus reference TRBV5-1 and TRBJ2-1, the full variable domain is KAGVTQTPRYLIKTRGQQVTLSCSPISGHRSVSWYQQTPGQGLQFLFEYFSETQRNKGNFPGRFSGRQFSNSRSEMNVSTLELGDSALYLCASSLGIAAPNEQFFGPGTRLTVL.

This clone was detected only once. The V and J genes are TRBV18 and TRBJ2-7, with D unresolved. This CDR3 has 17 amino acids. The germline V gene encodes CDR1 KGHSH and CDR2 LQKENI. V lost 4 bases and J lost 3, with 22 bases in between. The CDR3 bases are TGTGCCAGCTCACGAGACACAAGTAAGGCTTTCGGCTACGAGCAGTACTTC. It codes for CASSRDTSKAFGYEQYF.

The gene calls are TRBV9 and TRBJ2-4; 9 positions agree with TRBD1. Germline CDR1 reads SGDLS; CDR2 reads YYNGEE. Trimming took 4 bases from V and 9 from J; bases not matched to a gene: 8. The CDR3 length is 14 residues. For the CDR3, the DNA is TGTGCCAGCAGCCCTCAGACAGGGGGAGGCATTCAGTACTTC. This sequence encodes CASSPQTGGGIQYF.

A few counts support this clone. The sample contains more than one DNA sequence encoding this CDR3. The J gene is TRBJ2-5, the V gene TRBV18; D call uncertain. Trimming removed 2 bases from V and 3 bases from J, with 4 bases in between. Germline lookup yields CDR1 KGHSH and CDR2 LQKENI. This CDR3 spans 12 amino acids. CDR3 DNA sequence: TGTGCCAGCTCACCAGCAGAAGAGACCCAGTACTTC. It yields the protein CASSPAEETQYF.

For the CDR3, the DNA is TGTGCCAGCAGCCCGGGACAGGGCTGGTCGGTCCACGAGCAGTACTTC. Its protein is CASSPGQGWSVHEQYF. The J gene is TRBJ2-7, the V gene TRBV11-3; 9 positions agree with TRBD1. CDR1 and CDR2 (germline): SGHNT, YENEEA. The CDR3 is 16 residues long. J lost 5 bases, V lost 5 bases, and 13 bases had no gene match.

The chain couples TRBV14 to TRBJ2-2; the D is unclear. CDR3 length: 14 residues. V shed 1 base and J shed 6 bases, with 9 bases lying between them. The germline V gene encodes CDR1 SGHDN and CDR2 FVKESK. This CDR3 reads CASSQVRSSGELFF. CDR3 nucleotides: TGTGCCAGCAGCCAAGTTCGTAGTTCCGGGGAGCTGTTTTTT.

The sample holds one count of this clone. The chain links TRBV5-1 to TRBJ2-7; possibly TRBD1 for D (6 bases). Germline V gene data show CDR1 as SGHRS and CDR2 as YFSETQ. The CDR3 runs to 14 residues. V lost 5 bases and J 2 bases, leaving 14 bases between the germline ends. The DNA of the CDR3 is TGCGCCAGCAGGGTTCGGGACACCGCCTACGAGCAGTACTTC. It specifies CASRVRDTAYEQYF.

The gene calls are TRBV27 and TRBJ2-3, with D uncertain. Germline V gene data show CDR1 as MNHEY and CDR2 as SMNVEV (reference sequence). V lost 11 bases, J lost 4 bases, and 16 bases lay in between. The CDR3 is made up of 13 amino acids. CDR3 sequence: CADGTIPPDTQYF. CDR3 in DNA: TGTGCCGACGGAACGATACCCCCAGATACGCAGTATTTT.

The J gene is TRBJ2-3, the V gene TRBV15, with 8 bases lining up with TRBD2. There are 16 residues in the CDR3. Unmatched junction bases numbered 10, after V lost 0 bases and J lost 8 bases. In germline, CDR1 is LNHNV, CDR2 YYDKDF (reference sequence). The DNA for the CDR3 is TGTGCCACCAGCAGAGATCGGGGACTAGATCTCGGTACGCAGTATTTT. Translation: CATSRDRGLDLGTQYF.

The V call is TRBV6-5, the J call TRBJ2-5; 12 bases line up with TRBD1. Germline V gives CDR1 MNHEY, CDR2 SVGAGI. The CDR3 extends over 16 amino acids. V lost 0 bases to trimming and J lost 5 bases; unmatched junction nucleotides: 4. CDR3 loop: CASSYSGTGGGETQYF. The CDR3 region has the DNA TGTGCCAGCAGTTACTCAGGGACAGGGGGCGGGGAGACCCAGTACTTC.

The V call is TRBV5-6, the J call TRBJ2-5; TRBD1 agrees at 8 bases. Germline values: CDR1 SGHDT, CDR2 YYEEEE. This CDR3 contains 13 residues. The ends lost 3 bases at V and 4 bases at J; junction bases unmatched: 2. The DNA of the CDR3 is TGTGCCAGCAGCTCCAGGGGGCGAGAGACCCAGTACTTC. It specifies CASSSRGRETQYF.

The genes are TRBV28 and TRBJ2-3; maybe TRBD2 (6 bases). The CDR3 length is 15 residues. Trimming removed 4 bases at V and 0 bases at J, with 11 bases between. Germline-derived CDR1 and CDR2 are MDHEN and SYDVKM. The CDR3 DNA reads TGTGCCAGCAGTTCCTTCGGGGGTAGCACAGATACGCAGTATTTT. It encodes CASSSFGGSTDTQYF.

The DNA of the CDR3 is TGCAGCGTTGTTGGACAGGGGATTTTCGAGCAGTACTTC. It encodes CSVVGQGIFEQYF. The chain joins TRBV29-1 to TRBJ2-7; TRBD1 aligns across 9 bases. The CDR3 totals 13 residues. Trimming took 4 bases from V and 6 from J; bases not matched to a gene: 7. Per the germline V gene, CDR1 is SQVTM and CDR2 is ANQGSEA.

CDR3 sequence: CASSWTAQTTDTQYF. The CDR3, as DNA: TGTGCCAGCAGTTGGACAGCGCAGACCACAGATACGCAGTATTTT. This chain uses TRBV6-6 with TRBJ2-3; D perhaps matches TRBD1 (6 bases). The CDR3 contains 15 residues. Trimming cost V 4 bases and J 2 bases, with 13 bases left between them. The germline V gene has CDR1 MNHNY and CDR2 SVGAGI (reference sequence).

This chain uses TRBV5-4 with TRBJ2-3; D uncertain. CDR1 and CDR2 from the germline V gene are SGHNT and YYREEE (reference sequence). This CDR3 is built from 12 residues. Trimming took 4 bases from V and 5 from J, leaving 8 bases between them. CDR3: CASSALGDTQYF. Here the CDR3 DNA reads TGTGCCAGCAGCGCGCTAGGAGATACGCAGTATTTT.